The source of this T cell receptor beta chain is a study of T cell clones after liver transplantation. On the study more broadly: A pre-transplant mixed lymphocyte reaction with TCRbeta sequencing defined graft-donor-reactive clones followed in post-transplant blood.

General study points: In most of the 8 subjects, circulating graft-donor-reactive CD4 TCRbeta sequences fell significantly after transplant.

The germline gives CDR1 SGHTA, CDR2 FQGNSA. This CDR3 is 18 amino acids long. V lost 1 base, J lost 1 base, and 5 bases stayed unmatched. Measured with immunoSEQ multiplex PCR; TCRdb has only the in-frame clones, and not every one. This table holds about 120,000 clones, 90% found once. With respect to this clone: Its specificity is unknown.

This sequence was found in a human patient who received a liver transplant. Some T cells here may be from the graft donor. The chain is built from TRBV7-2 and TRBJ2-3; TRBD2 matches at 13 bases. This material consisted of CD4+ T cells from blood, taken 12 months after liver transplant. For the CDR3, the DNA is TGTGCCAGCAGCTTAGGCACTAGCGGGAGGGGAGGCACAGATACGCAGTATTTT. This encodes CASSLGTSGRGGTDTQYF.